This T cell receptor (beta chain) is drawn from a study of OX40 agonist ivuxolimab in advanced cancers. Study results and limitations: Compared with CD4+, CD8+ T cells on average had more expanded clones. At 0.1 to 3.0 mg/kg, CD4+ and CD8+ blood T cells expanded clonally by week 6.

The cohort excluded patients with autoimmune disease history or systemic immunosuppression. Germline loops: CDR1 MNHNS, CDR2 SASEGT. V lost 3 bases to trimming and J lost 10 bases; unmatched junction nucleotides: 7. The CDR3 totals 15 residues. Measured with immunoSEQ multiplex PCR; TCRdb has only the in-frame clones, and not every one. The sample has some 80,000 clones; over 80% are singletons. As to this clone: Antigen specificity is unknown.

Material: CD4+ or CD8+ T cells sorted from blood, obtained in a trial of the OX40 agonist ivuxolimab. The sequence came from an adult with an advanced solid tumor such as melanoma, head and neck, liver or kidney cancer. The V call is TRBV6-1, the J call TRBJ1-6, with TRBD1 matching 9 bases. CDR3 bases: TGTGCCAGCAGTGATACAGGGGGCGCAGGGTCACCCCTCCACTTT. Its protein product is CASSDTGGAGSPLHF.